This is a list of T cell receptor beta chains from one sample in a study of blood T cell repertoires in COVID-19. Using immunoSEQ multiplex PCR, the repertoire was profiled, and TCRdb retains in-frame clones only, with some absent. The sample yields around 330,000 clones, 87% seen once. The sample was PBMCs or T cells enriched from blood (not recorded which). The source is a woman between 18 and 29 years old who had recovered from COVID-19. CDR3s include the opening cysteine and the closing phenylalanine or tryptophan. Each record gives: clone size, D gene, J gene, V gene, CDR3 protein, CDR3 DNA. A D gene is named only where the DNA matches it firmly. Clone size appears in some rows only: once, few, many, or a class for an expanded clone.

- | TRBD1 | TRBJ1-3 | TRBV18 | CASSPDRGNTIYF | TGTGCCAGCTCACCGGACAGGGGAAACACCATATATTTT
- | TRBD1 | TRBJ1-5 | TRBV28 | CASSQQGATYSNQPQHF | TGTGCCAGCAGTCAACAGGGGGCTACTTATAGCAATCAGCCCCAGCATTTT
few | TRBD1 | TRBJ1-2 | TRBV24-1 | CATSDTRTGSYGYTF | TGTGCCACCAGTGATACTCGGACAGGATCCTATGGCTACACCTTC
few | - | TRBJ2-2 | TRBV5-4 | CASSLTGPKGELFF | TGTGCCAGCAGCTTGACAGGACCCAAGGGGGAGCTGTTTTTT
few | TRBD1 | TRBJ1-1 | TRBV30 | CAWKRDRGTEAFF | TGTGCCTGGAAACGGGACAGGGGTACTGAAGCTTTCTTT
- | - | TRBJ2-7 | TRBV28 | CASSLRGSGYEQYF | TGTGCCAGCAGCCTCAGGGGATCCGGGTACGAGCAGTACTTC
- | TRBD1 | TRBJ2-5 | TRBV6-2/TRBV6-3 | CASSYLGQGKETQYF | TGTGCCAGCAGTTACCTTGGACAGGGAAAAGAGACCCAGTACTTC
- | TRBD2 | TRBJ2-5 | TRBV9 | CASSAGLAGGERQETQYF | TGTGCCAGCAGCGCCGGACTAGCGGGAGGAGAGAGGCAAGAGACCCAGTACTTC
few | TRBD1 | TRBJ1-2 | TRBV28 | CASIGQGAFHGYTF | TGTGCCAGCATCGGACAGGGGGCGTTCCATGGCTACACCTTC
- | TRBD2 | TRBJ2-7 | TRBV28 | CASFSTSGSYEQYF | TGTGCCAGCTTCTCGACTAGCGGCTCCTACGAGCAGTACTTC
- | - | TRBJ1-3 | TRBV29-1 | CSGYSGNTIYF | TGCAGCGGTTACTCTGGAAACACCATATATTTT
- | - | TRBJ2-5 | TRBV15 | CATSREAGGAETQYF | TGTGCCACCAGCAGAGAGGCAGGCGGGGCCGAGACCCAGTACTTC
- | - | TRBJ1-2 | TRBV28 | CASSLQGFYGYTF | TGTGCCAGCAGTCTACAGGGATTCTATGGCTACACCTTC
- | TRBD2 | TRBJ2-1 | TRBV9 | CASSARGGSYNEQFF | TGTGCCAGCAGCGCCCGGGGGGGGTCCTACAATGAGCAGTTCTTC
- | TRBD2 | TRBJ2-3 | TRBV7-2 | CASSPIPGTSVTQYF | TGTGCCAGCAGCCCGATCCCCGGGACTAGCGTTACGCAGTATTTT
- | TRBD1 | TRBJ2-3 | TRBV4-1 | CASSHQLGTDFGTDTQYF | TGCGCCAGCAGCCACCAACTCGGGACAGACTTCGGCACAGATACGCAGTATTTT
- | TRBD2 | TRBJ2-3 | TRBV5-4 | CASSLSPGGGALDTQYF | TGTGCCAGCAGCTTGTCACCCGGCGGGGGGGCCCTCGATACGCAGTATTTT
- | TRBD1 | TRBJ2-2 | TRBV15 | CATSRDGQGRNTGELFF | TGTGCCACCAGCAGAGATGGACAGGGGAGGAACACCGGGGAGCTGTTTTTT
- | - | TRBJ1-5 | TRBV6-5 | CASSQSGGNQPQHF | TGTGCCAGCAGCCAGTCAGGGGGCAATCAGCCCCAGCATTTT
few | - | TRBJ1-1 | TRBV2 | CASSAVPGAFF | TGTGCCAGCAGTGCAGTCCCTGGAGCTTTCTTT
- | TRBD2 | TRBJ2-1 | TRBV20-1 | CSASRGRVGNEQFF | TGCAGTGCTAGTCGGGGGAGGGTGGGGAATGAGCAGTTCTTC
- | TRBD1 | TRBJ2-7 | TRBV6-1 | CASSDHQGDEQYF | TGTGCCAGCAGTGATCATCAGGGGGATGAGCAGTACTTC